This TCR beta chain was captured in a study of blood T cell repertoires in COVID-19. In the original processing: Cell counts per sample came from amplifying reference gene primers. This table comes from immunoSEQ multiplex PCR, and its TCRdb copy is limited to in-frame clones, with some not included. That table is the source of V, J and clone size, and D and trimming were worked out from the DNA. This sample has 290,000 or so clones, with almost 90% found just once. Assignments of participants to cohorts depended upon their own reported clinical history. The CDR3 runs 16 residues. Germline CDR1 reads LNHDA; CDR2 reads SQIVND (reference sequence). Losses at the gene ends were 7 bases for V and 3 bases for J; bases not matched to a gene: 9.

The clonotype originates from a woman aged 18-35 years with acute COVID-19. The sample consisted of PBMCs or T cells enriched from blood (not recorded which). The V and J genes are TRBV19 and TRBJ1-1; 12 bases match TRBD1. The CDR3 coding sequence is TGTGCCAGTACCACGCGGGACAGGGGGCTGGACACTGAAGCTTTCTTT. Protein sequence: CASTTRDRGLDTEAFF.